This T cell receptor beta chain appears in the sequencing data of a study of shared clonotypes between healthy human individuals. From germline, CDR1 is ENHRY and CDR2 SYGVKD. Trimming took 0 bases from V and 4 from J, leaving 12 bases between them. The CDR3 length is 15 residues. Tens of thousands of T cell genomes (around 200 ng DNA) went into each sorted-subset replicate. TCRdb's table, derived via immunoSEQ multiplex PCR, lists solely in-frame clones and lacks some. Of about 2.3 million clones listed, roughly 90% are singletons. The source is a man between 18 and 29 years old in good health. Some clones in this sample may be carry-over from other donors' samples. The chain has TRBV10-3 and TRBJ2-5; D may be TRBD1 (6 bases). What was sequenced was naive CD4+ T cells from PBMCs. As to subset: CD45RA+ positively selected. CDR3 DNA sequence: TGTGCCATCAGTGAGTCTATGGGGGCCCCAGAGACCCAGTACTTC. Translation gives CAISESMGAPETQYF.